This T cell receptor beta chain was sequenced in a study of CD8 T cells in Susac syndrome. Sequencing of TCR beta drew on CD8+ and CD4+ T cells from blood. As to this clonotype: Its specificity is not known.

Germline V gene lookup returns CDR1 SNHLY and CDR2 FYNNEI. The CDR3 runs to 12 residues. The V and J ends lost 11 bases and 10 bases respectively, with 20 bases between them. Random hexamers primed reverse transcription of about 0.5 to 1 ug RNA. TCRdb passed the immunoSEQ multiplex PCR reads through MiXCR, listing each CDR3 protein once. The sample holds about 150,000 distinct CDR3 sequences; 85% to 95% are singletons and the top ten take 0.15% to 0.2%. Findings and caveats of the study: In Susac patients, clonal expansion was not detected in CD4+ cells.

The TCR comes from a human donor with Susac syndrome. This chain joins TRBV2 and TRBJ2-5; tentative D call: TRBD2 (6 bases). The sample taken for sequencing was CD4+ T cells from PBMCs. CDR3 in amino acids: CARTSEREDQYF. The CDR3 nucleotides read TGTGCCCGAACTTCGGAGAGGGAGGACCAGTACTTC.